The 2 T cell receptor beta chains in this list originate from one sample, sequenced in a study of blood T cells in healthy people across ages. Primed by a sample-barcoded 5' primer and a J-beta primer mix, a second PCR proceeded for 7 to 11 cycles. TCRdb analysed the 5' RACE reads with MiXCR anew, one entry per CDR3 protein. The table records 1.4 million or so distinct CDR3 sequences, 42% of them present only once. Sequencing used blood. Every receptor here comes from a woman in her late teens or twenties in good health.

The J gene is TRBJ2-3, the V gene TRBV20-1; no firm D call. CDR1 DFQATT and CDR2 SNEGSKA come from the germline V gene (reference sequence). The CDR3 runs 13 residues. Trimming removed 2 bases from V and 8 bases from J, with 14 bases in between. This chain's CDR3 is CSARPIMSFTQYF. The CDR3 nucleotides read TGCAGTGCTAGACCGATAATGTCGTTTACGCAGTATTTT.

This clonotype occurred many times. The junction differs from germline at one of its ends, possibly a read error. The CDR3 sequence: CASSGTSGTDTQYF. The CDR3 nucleotides read TGTGCCAGCAGCGGGACTAGCGGGACAGATACGCAGTATTTT. J is TRBJ2-3 and V is TRBV5-1, with 12 bases lining up with TRBD2. CDR1 SGHRS and CDR2 YFSETQ come from the germline V gene. This CDR3 is built from 14 residues.